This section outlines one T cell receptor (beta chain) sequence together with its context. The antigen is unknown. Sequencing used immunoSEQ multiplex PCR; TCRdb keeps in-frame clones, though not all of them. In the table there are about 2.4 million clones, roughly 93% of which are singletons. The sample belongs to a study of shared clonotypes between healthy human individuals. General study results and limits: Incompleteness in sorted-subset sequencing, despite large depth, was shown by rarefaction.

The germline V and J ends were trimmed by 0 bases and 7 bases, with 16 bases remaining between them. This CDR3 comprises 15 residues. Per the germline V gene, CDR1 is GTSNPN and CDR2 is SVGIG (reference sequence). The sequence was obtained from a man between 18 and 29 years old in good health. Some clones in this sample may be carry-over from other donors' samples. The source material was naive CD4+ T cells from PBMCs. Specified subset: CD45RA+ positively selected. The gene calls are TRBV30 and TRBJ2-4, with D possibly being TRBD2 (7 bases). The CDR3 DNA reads TGTGCCTGGAGTGTATTTACAGGGAGGGCGAACATTCAGTACTTC. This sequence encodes CAWSVFTGRANIQYF. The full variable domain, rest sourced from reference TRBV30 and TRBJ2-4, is SQTIHQWPATLVQPVGSPLSLECTVEGTSNPNLYWYRQAAGRGLQLLFYSVGIGQISSEVPQNLSASRPQDRQFILSSKKLLLSDSGFYLCAWSVFTGRANIQYFGAGTRLSVL.